The source of this T cell receptor beta chain is a study of blood T cell repertoires in COVID-19. Germline loops: CDR1 LGHNA, CDR2 YNFKEQ. The ends lost 0 bases at V and 2 bases at J; junction bases unmatched: 5. The CDR3 totals 17 residues. Sequenced by immunoSEQ multiplex PCR; TCRdb stores in-frame clones only, minus some. The sample has 45,000 or so clones, about 85% seen once. This clone was found a few times. Sequencing was performed on peripheral blood. The rearrangement uses TRBV4-2 and TRBJ1-5, with 9 bases that match TRBD1. The receptor was derived from a human donor in a cohort sampled during active COVID-19. The CDR3 bases are TGTGCCAGCAGCCAAGAACAGGGGGCGAATGGCAATCAGCCCCAGCATTTT. Encoded protein: CASSQEQGANGNQPQHF.